This T cell receptor (beta chain) was sequenced for a study of cytomegalovirus exposure and HLA in healthy donors. Donors consisted of healthy bone marrow donors. Remarks on this clone: Its antigen remains unidentified.

Points from the study as a whole: No immune exposure information besides CMV serostatus was available.

This CDR3 has 13 residues. J gave up 5 bases and V 3 bases, and 2 bases lay outside the gene matches. CDR1 SGHTA and CDR2 FQGNSA come from the germline V gene. PCR employed 60 Vbeta and 13 Jbeta primers. The assay was immunoSEQ multiplex PCR, and TCRdb's table has in-frame clones only and misses some. The profile shows tens of thousands of clones, about 68% of them singletons. This sequence originates from a woman in her 30s in good health and CMV-seropositive. Sequencing used PBMCs. The chain combines TRBV7-2 with TRBJ2-7; TRBD2 matches 9 bases. The CDR3 bases are TGTGCCAGCAGCTTGGTAGCGGGGGACGAGCAGTACTTC. Residues: CASSLVAGDEQYF.